The 17 T cell receptor beta chains below come from one sample, sequenced in a study of blood T cell repertoires in COVID-19. Repertoires were generated with immunoSEQ multiplex PCR, while TCRdb's copy carries only in-frame clones and drops some. The sample gives about 290,000 clones, around four fifths of which show up once; 4.1% is in the top ten. Sequenced material: peripheral blood. These receptor sequences come from a woman between 45 and 65 years old with active or convalescent COVID-19.

The chain uses TRBV27 and TRBJ2-7; D might be TRBD1 (7 bases). The CDR3 has 12 amino acids. V was cut by 6 bases and J by 12 bases, with 18 bases left in between. The germline gives CDR1 MNHEY, CDR2 SMNVEV (reference sequence). The DNA for the CDR3 is TGTGCCAGCAGGGAGGGCCCGGGACAGCCGTACTTC. Its protein product is CASREGPGQPYF.

The rearrangement links TRBV5-1 to TRBJ2-1; 8 bases fit TRBD2. This CDR3 is built from 16 residues. The V gene end was trimmed by 0 bases and the J gene end by 4 bases; junction bases not matched to a gene: 6. Germline CDR1 is SGHRS and CDR2 is YFSETQ. The CDR3 sequence: CASSLAGAGGYNEQFF. CDR3 nucleotides: TGCGCCAGCAGCTTGGCCGGGGCGGGGGGATACAATGAGCAGTTCTTC.

This chain joins TRBV7-2 and TRBJ2-3; 9 bases map to TRBD2. Germline V gene data show CDR1 as SGHTA and CDR2 as FQGNSA. J lost 5 bases, V lost 1 base, and 4 bases had no gene match. CDR3 length: 15 amino acids. CDR3: CASSLVGGRGDTQYF. In nucleotides, the CDR3 is TGTGCCAGCAGCTTAGTAGGCGGGAGGGGAGATACGCAGTATTTT.

This chain joins TRBV19 and TRBJ2-1, with 11 bases aligning to TRBD2. Trimming at V came to 3 bases and at J to 9 bases, leaving 7 bases not matched to a gene. The CDR3 length is 15 residues. Germline V CDR1 and CDR2: LNHDA, SQIVND (reference sequence). CDR3 DNA: TGTGCCAGTAGTATTAAGACTAGCGGGAATAGTGAGCAGTTCTTC. Its translation: CASSIKTSGNSEQFF.

V gene TRBV19 combines with J gene TRBJ1-1; a possible D gene is TRBD1 (6 bases). There are 15 residues in the CDR3. Trimming cost V 5 bases and J 1 base, with 14 bases left between them. Germline CDR1 and CDR2: LNHDA and SQIVND (reference sequence). The CDR3 spells CASSATGWQNTEAFF. CDR3 sequence (DNA): TGTGCCAGTAGTGCGACAGGTTGGCAGAACACTGAAGCTTTCTTT.

V gene TRBV2 combines with J gene TRBJ2-5; TRBD2 matches 10 bases. This CDR3 is 16 amino acids long. With 7 bases clipped from V and 1 base from J, the junction kept 9 bases outside the gene matches. The germline V gene has CDR1 SNHLY and CDR2 FYNNEI. Here the CDR3 reads CASNLGLADFQETQYF. The CDR3 DNA reads TGTGCCAGCAACTTAGGACTAGCGGATTTCCAAGAGACCCAGTACTTC.

This chain uses TRBV7-9 with TRBJ2-7, with TRBD1 identical over 7 bases. The CDR3 runs to 16 residues. Losses at the gene ends were 4 bases for V and 5 bases for J; bases not matched to a gene: 14. Germline assignment: CDR1 SEHNR and CDR2 FQNEAQ (reference sequence). The CDR3 loop reads CASSSQLPTGSNEQYF. CDR3 in DNA: TGTGCCAGCAGCTCACAACTCCCGACAGGGTCAAACGAGCAGTACTTC.

Here the CDR3 reads CASSTRQGSGNTIYF. CDR3 in DNA: TGTGCCAGCAGCACCAGACAGGGCTCTGGAAACACCATATATTTT. This rearrangement joins TRBV7-2 to TRBJ1-3; 7 bases are shared with TRBD1. Trimming took 5 bases from V and 0 from J; bases not matched to a gene: 4. Germline CDR1 SGHTA, CDR2 FQGNSA. The CDR3 loop spans 15 amino acids.

The J gene is TRBJ2-7, the V gene TRBV2; 7 bases agree with TRBD1. CDR1 and CDR2 from the germline V gene are SNHLY and FYNNEI. The CDR3 consists of 12 residues. The V gene end was trimmed by 6 bases and the J gene end by 4 bases; junction bases not matched to a gene: 3. CDR3 residues: CASRQQGYEQYF. The DNA of the CDR3 is TGTGCCAGCAGACAACAGGGGTACGAGCAGTACTTC.

The rearrangement joins TRBV27 to TRBJ1-1, with D tentatively TRBD1 (5 bases). Germline-derived CDR1 and CDR2 are MNHEY and SMNVEV (reference sequence). The CDR3 runs 13 residues. The ends were cut back, 3 bases at V and 6 bases at J, with 11 bases in the middle. The CDR3 sequence is CASSFLGAAEAFF. The CDR3 nucleotides read TGTGCCAGCAGTTTCCTAGGGGCTGCTGAAGCTTTCTTT.

The chain is built from TRBV28 and TRBJ2-7; TRBD2 is a possible D gene (5 bases). Per germline, CDR1 MDHEN and CDR2 SYDVKM. The CDR3 has 12 amino acids. V was trimmed by 6 bases and J by 3 bases, leaving 9 bases between them. CDR3 sequence: CASSRRGYEQYF. The CDR3 DNA is TGTGCCAGCAGCCGTCGGGGCTACGAGCAGTACTTC.

The chain couples TRBV7-9 to TRBJ1-5; 7 positions match TRBD1. The germline gives CDR1 SEHNR, CDR2 FQNEAQ (reference sequence). The CDR3 length is 17 residues. The trim removed 5 bases at V and 2 bases at J, leaving 12 bases unmatched. Here the CDR3 DNA reads TGTGCCAGCAGCACCTGGGGCAGGGGGAAAGGCAATCAGCCCCAGCATTTT. This translates into CASSTWGRGKGNQPQHF.

V and J are TRBV6-5 and TRBJ1-5; 10 bases map to TRBD1. Germline trimming cut 6 bases from V and 5 bases from J; bases unmatched to any gene: 7. The length of the CDR3 is 15 residues. Germline CDR1 MNHEY, CDR2 SVGAGI. CDR3 bases: TGTGCCAGCAGAGCCGACAGGGGGCCATATCAGCCCCAGCATTTT. Translating it yields CASRADRGPYQPQHF.

CDR3 residues: CASSQPNGPGLVRTDTQYF. In nucleotides, the CDR3 is TGCGCCAGCAGCCAACCGAATGGGCCAGGGCTCGTCCGCACAGATACGCAGTATTTT. V gene TRBV4-1 combines with J gene TRBJ2-3; D may be TRBD1 (5 bases). There are 19 residues in the CDR3. Trimming left V 2 bases short and J 1 base short, with 22 bases between. Germline-derived CDR1 and CDR2 are MGHRA and YSYEKL.

The chain links TRBV19 to TRBJ1-1; D perhaps matches TRBD1 (6 bases). The CDR3 consists of 14 residues. The germline V gene encodes CDR1 LNHDA and CDR2 SQIVND (reference sequence). Trimming cost V 5 bases and J 1 base, with 11 bases left between them. The CDR3: CASSYTGRNTEAFF. Here the CDR3 DNA reads TGTGCCAGTAGTTATACAGGGAGGAACACTGAAGCTTTCTTT. The variable domain in full, with the rest retrieved from reference TRBV19 and TRBJ1-1, is DGGITQSPKYLFRKEGQNVTLSCEQNLNHDAMYWYRQDPGQGLRLIYYSQIVNDFQKGDIAEGYSVSREKKESFPLTVTSAQKNPTAFYLCASSYTGRNTEAFFGQGTRLTVV.

CDR3 bases: TGTGCCAGCTCACTTTCGGGACAGGGTGCACAGCCCCAGCATTTT. Its translation: CASSLSGQGAQPQHF. The V gene is TRBV18, the J gene TRBJ1-5, with 9 bases lining up with TRBD1. Germline V gene sequence: CDR1 KGHSH, CDR2 LQKENI. Losses at the gene ends were 4 bases for V and 7 bases for J; bases not matched to a gene: 8. This CDR3 comprises 15 residues. The entire variable domain, with the rest obtained from reference TRBV18 and TRBJ1-5, is as follows: NAGVMQNPRHLVRRRGQEARLRCSPMKGHSHVYWYRQLPEEGLKFMVYLQKENIIDESGMPKERFSAEFPKEGPSILRIQQVVRGDSAAYFCASSLSGQGAQPQHFGDGTRLSIL.

In this sample, this clone turned up a few times. Written as DNA, the CDR3 is TGTGCCAGCACCCAGATGGGACAGGGTCAATCACCCCTCCACTTT. Translating it yields CASTQMGQGQSPLHF. The chain combines TRBV2 with TRBJ1-6, with 9 bases identical to TRBD1. This CDR3 has 15 amino acids. Germline V gene data show CDR1 as SNHLY and CDR2 as FYNNEI. The V and J ends lost 7 bases and 10 bases, in that order; junction bases with no gene match: 11.